Presented here are 27 T cell receptor beta chains from one specimen sequenced in a study of T cells after yellow fever vaccination. TCRdb recomputed calls from the 5' RACE reads with MiXCR, one row per CDR3 protein. The data show some 96,000 distinct CDR3 sequences, with under 9% seen just once and 15% to 20% held by the top ten. Material: CD8+ T cells not binding an NS4B(214-222) dextramer, sorted from PBMCs, obtained less than 18 days after the first yellow fever vaccination. The receptors derive from a man between 18 and 29 years old who received the YFV17D yellow fever vaccine.

V gene TRBV7-9 combines with J gene TRBJ1-3; D is unclear. The germline V gene has CDR1 SEHNR and CDR2 FQNEAQ (reference sequence). The V end lost 4 bases, the J end lost 4 bases, and 8 bases lay between the germline ends. The CDR3 length is 13 residues. The CDR3 nucleotides read TGTGCCAGCAGCTCGGAACGCGGAAACACCATATATTTT. This translates into CASSSERGNTIYF. Looking up the rest from reference TRBV7-9 and TRBJ1-3 gives the full variable domain: DTGVSQNPRHKITKRGQNVTFRCDPISEHNRLYWYRQTLGQGPEFLTYFQNEAQLEKSRLLSDRFSAERPKGSFSTLEIQRTEQGDSAMYLCASSSERGNTIYFGEGSWLTVV.

The chain links TRBV9 to TRBJ2-7, with 8 bases lining up with TRBD1. J gave up 4 bases and V 0 bases, and 6 bases lay outside the gene matches. Germline V CDR1 and CDR2: SGDLS, YYNGEE. The CDR3 runs to 15 residues. The CDR3 sequence is CASSVGRDRGYEQYF. The CDR3 DNA follows: TGTGCCAGCAGCGTAGGAAGAGACAGGGGATACGAGCAGTACTTC. Variable domain in full (rest from reference TRBV9 and TRBJ2-7): DSGVTQTPKHLITATGQRVTLRCSPRSGDLSVYWYQQSLDQGLQFLIQYYNGEERAKGNILERFSAQQFPDLHSELNLSSLELGDSALYFCASSVGRDRGYEQYFGPGTRLTVT.

The genes are TRBV4-1 and TRBJ1-6; D not certain. The V gene lost 0 bases and the J gene lost 8 bases, with 5 bases spanning the gap. Germline CDR1 MGHRA, CDR2 YSYEKL. The CDR3 consists of 13 residues. The chain's CDR3 is CASSQEGYSPLHF. For the CDR3, the DNA is TGCGCCAGCAGCCAAGAAGGATATTCACCCCTCCACTTT.

In this sample, this clonotype turned up a few times. The chain combines TRBV4-1 with TRBJ2-1, with 9 bases identical to TRBD1. Trimming cost V 1 base and J 2 bases; bases outside gene matches: 9. The CDR3 contains 18 residues. The germline V gene encodes CDR1 MGHRA and CDR2 YSYEKL. CDR3 bases: TGCGCCAGCAGCCAAGCCGGACCGGGACAGGGTCCCTACAATGAGCAGTTCTTC. This gives the protein CASSQAGPGQGPYNEQFF.

This clonotype came up many times. The chain couples TRBV7-9 to TRBJ2-5; 9 nucleotides agree with TRBD2. CDR1 is SEHNR and CDR2 is FQNEAQ in the germline V gene (reference sequence). V lost 6 bases, J lost 1 base, and 6 bases stayed unmatched. This CDR3 is 15 amino acids long. This CDR3 is CASSPSGGLQETQYF. CDR3 nucleotides: TGTGCCAGCAGTCCGAGCGGGGGGCTCCAAGAGACCCAGTACTTC.

This clonotype has a handful of counts. The chain recombines TRBV5-1 with TRBJ1-1, with D possibly matching TRBD1 (6 bases). Trimming removed 0 bases from V and 2 bases from J, with 17 bases in between. The CDR3 totals 17 residues. The V gene's germline CDR1 is SGHRS and CDR2 YFSETQ. The CDR3 nucleotides read TGCGCCAGCAGCTTGGCGCAGGGGTTTCTCCTTAACACTGAAGCTTTCTTT. This gives the protein CASSLAQGFLLNTEAFF. The full variable domain, in which reference TRBV5-1 and TRBJ1-1 provide the parts outside the CDR3, is KAGVTQTPRYLIKTRGQQVTLSCSPISGHRSVSWYQQTPGQGLQFLFEYFSETQRNKGNFPGRFSGRQFSNSRSEMNVSTLELGDSALYLCASSLAQGFLLNTEAFFGQGTRLTVV.

This clonotype came up a few times. This sequence joins TRBV2 and TRBJ2-7, with 8 bases that match TRBD1. The germline V gene has CDR1 SNHLY and CDR2 FYNNEI. This CDR3 is 13 amino acids long. This CDR3 reads CASRRGQESPAGV. The CDR3 DNA follows: TGTGCCAGCAGGAGGGGACAGGAATCGCCTGCTGGCGTC.

A few counts support this clonotype. The CDR3 nucleotides read TGTGCCAGCAGTGGGGACTTTTTCCCCTCGGGAGATACGCAGTATTTT. Protein product: CASSGDFFPSGDTQYF. The J gene is TRBJ2-3, the V gene TRBV6-1, with D perhaps TRBD2 (6 bases). Germline-derived CDR1 and CDR2 are MNHNS and SASEGT. This CDR3 region has 16 residues. V was clipped by 4 bases and J by 5 bases, with 19 bases between them.

This clonotype was observed a handful of times. V usage is TRBV19 and J usage is TRBJ2-2; TRBD2 matches 9 bases. This CDR3 has 15 residues. In germline, CDR1 is LNHDA, CDR2 SQIVND (reference sequence). V was pared by 7 bases and J by 5 bases, with 8 bases of the junction left unmatched. The CDR3 coding sequence is TGTGCCAGTAAGGCGCGGGGGGGCTGGACCGGGGAGCTGTTTTTT. Encoded protein: CASKARGGWTGELFF.

This clonotype was recorded at least ten times. This chain connects TRBV6-5 to TRBJ2-7; D unclear. This CDR3 spans 13 amino acids. CDR1 is MNHEY and CDR2 is SVGAGI in the germline V gene. Between the trimmed V and J ends, which lost 0 bases and 2 bases, there was a span of 5 bases. As DNA, the CDR3 is TGTGCCAGCAGTTACTCCGTTCCCTACGAGCAGTACTTC. The encoded protein is CASSYSVPYEQYF.

This clonotype was recorded many times. The chain is built from TRBV4-3 and TRBJ2-1, with 10 bases aligning to TRBD2. V gave up 0 bases and J gave up 6 bases; unmatched junction bases: 5. In germline, CDR1 is LGHNA, CDR2 YSLEER. This CDR3 is 16 amino acids long. This CDR3 is CASSQELAGEGNEQFF. In nucleotides, the CDR3 is TGCGCCAGCAGCCAAGAGCTAGCGGGGGAAGGCAATGAGCAGTTCTTC.

This clonotype appeared many times. V gene TRBV28 combines with J gene TRBJ1-5; D gene uncertain. Germline-derived CDR1 and CDR2 are MDHEN and SYDVKM. Between the trimmed V and J ends, which lost 5 bases and 7 bases, there was a span of 18 bases. The CDR3 covers 15 residues. CDR3: CASSRRVARRQPQHF. CDR3 DNA: TGTGCCAGCAGTCGCCGTGTTGCACGAAGGCAGCCCCAGCATTTT.

Only a few counts were recorded for this clonotype. The chain joins TRBV4-1 to TRBJ1-5; TRBD1 is a possible D gene (6 bases). Germline CDR1 is MGHRA and CDR2 is YSYEKL. Trimming removed 4 bases from V and 2 bases from J, with 12 bases in between. CDR3 length: 15 amino acids. The CDR3 DNA is TGCGCCAGCAGCCCACGGGCAGGGGGCAATCAGCCCCAGCATTTT. It yields the protein CASSPRAGGNQPQHF.

The chain has TRBV13 and TRBJ1-1; a possible D gene is TRBD1 (5 bases). Trimming stripped 5 bases from V and 6 bases from J, with 10 bases between. This CDR3 spans 12 amino acids. Germline V CDR1 and CDR2: PRHDT, FYEKMQ (reference sequence). The CDR3 sequence: CASSHDSPEAFF. In nucleotides, the CDR3 is TGTGCCAGCAGCCATGACAGTCCTGAAGCTTTCTTT. The complete variable domain, with remaining parts taken from reference TRBV13 and TRBJ1-1, reads AAGVIQSPRHLIKEKRETATLKCYPIPRHDTVYWYQQGPGQDPQFLISFYEKMQSDKGSIPDRFSAQQFSDYHSELNMSSLELGDSALYFCASSHDSPEAFFGQGTRLTVV.

This clonotype was found a few times. This rearrangement joins TRBV14 to TRBJ2-3; 8 nucleotides align to TRBD2. The CDR3 extends over 14 amino acids. The germline gives CDR1 SGHDN, CDR2 FVKESK. V dropped 5 bases and J dropped 1; count of bases not matched to a gene: 2. The CDR3 reads CASSERGRTDTQYF. Here the CDR3 DNA reads TGTGCCAGCAGCGAGCGGGGGCGCACAGATACGCAGTATTTT.

The chain links TRBV19 to TRBJ2-7; D is uncertain. The V and J ends lost 3 bases and 2 bases respectively, with 14 bases between them. Germline V CDR1 and CDR2: LNHDA, SQIVND (reference sequence). The CDR3 totals 15 residues. CDR3: CASSISWANTYEQYF. As DNA, the CDR3 is TGTGCCAGTAGTATTTCGTGGGCGAATACCTACGAGCAGTACTTC.

This clonotype was seen more than once but under ten times. The chain has TRBV20-1 and TRBJ2-7; the D is unclear. Trimming stripped 0 bases from V and 3 bases from J, with 12 bases between. This CDR3 has 14 amino acids. Looked up from germline, CDR1 is DFQATT and CDR2 is SNEGSKA (reference sequence). The CDR3 is CSARDARISYEQYF. In nucleotides, the CDR3 is TGCAGTGCTAGAGATGCAAGGATCAGCTACGAGCAGTACTTC.

As to this clonotype: An end of the junction differs from the germline gene, which may be a read error. The gene calls are TRBV18 and TRBJ2-1; 10 nucleotides align to TRBD2. The CDR3 length is 16 residues. CDR1 is KGHSH, CDR2 LQKENI, per germline. CDR3 amino acids: CASSSPSGGHYNEQFF. DNA for the CDR3: TGTGCCAGCTCATCACCTAGCGGGGGACACTACAATGAGCAGTTCTTC.

The V call is TRBV20-1, the J call TRBJ2-2; 7 bases are shared with TRBD1. CDR1 is DFQATT and CDR2 is SNEGSKA in the germline V gene (reference sequence). The CDR3 consists of 15 residues. V lost 3 bases to trimming and J lost 3 bases; unmatched junction nucleotides: 7. The CDR3 coding sequence is TGCAGTGCTAGTACCCCGGGACAGTACACCGGGGAGCTGTTTTTT. Its protein product is CSASTPGQYTGELFF.

A few counts support this clonotype. The chain recombines TRBV7-6 with TRBJ2-3; D not certain. V was trimmed by 1 base and J by 2 bases, leaving 10 bases between them. Germline lookup yields CDR1 SGHVS and CDR2 FNYEAQ. The CDR3 is 15 amino acids. The CDR3 DNA follows: TGTGCCAGCAGCTTAGTAAGAGCCCACACAGATACGCAGTATTTT. Translated: CASSLVRAHTDTQYF. Full variable domain (missing parts from reference TRBV7-6 and TRBJ2-3): GAGVSQSPRYKVTKRGQDVALRCDPISGHVSLYWYRQALGQGPEFLTYFNYEAQQDKSGLPNDRFSAERPEGSISTLTIQRTEQRDSAMYRCASSLVRAHTDTQYFGPGTRLTVL.

This clonotype was seen more than once but under ten times. The rearrangement links TRBV2 to TRBJ2-2; D is unresolved. Trimming pared 9 bases from V and 4 bases from J, leaving 6 bases between. Germline CDR1 SNHLY, CDR2 FYNNEI. The CDR3 runs to 11 residues. This CDR3 is CARKFTGELFF. As DNA, the CDR3 is TGTGCCAGAAAGTTCACCGGGGAGCTGTTTTTT.

V gene TRBV12-3 or TRBV12-4 combines with J gene TRBJ2-1; unclear D gene. This CDR3 region has 15 residues. Trimming removed 5 bases at V and 2 bases at J, with 13 bases between. As DNA, the CDR3 is TGTGCCAGCAGTCCGACGGAGAACCCCTACAATGAGCAGTTCTTC. Protein: CASSPTENPYNEQFF.

The V gene is TRBV27, the J gene TRBJ2-4, with D possibly TRBD2 on 5 matching bases. The CDR3 spans 14 residues. V shed 4 bases and J shed 8 bases, with 15 bases lying between them. The V gene's germline CDR1 is MNHEY and CDR2 SMNVEV (reference sequence). Here the CDR3 DNA reads TGTGCCAGCAGTTCTCTCCGGGATGTGGACATTCAGTACTTC. The encoded protein is CASSSLRDVDIQYF.

There are many counts of this clonotype. The chain uses TRBV6-5 and TRBJ1-2; D is perhaps TRBD1 (5 bases). The CDR3 spans 16 residues. V lost 0 bases, J lost 5 bases, and 16 bases lay in between. CDR1 is MNHEY and CDR2 is SVGAGI in the germline V gene. The CDR3: CASSYSLAGSLYGYTF. The CDR3 nucleotides are TGTGCCAGCAGTTACTCTTTGGCAGGGAGTTTGTATGGCTACACCTTC.

The gene calls are TRBV6-5 and TRBJ2-2, with D possibly matching TRBD1 (6 bases). This CDR3 spans 13 amino acids. The germline V gene has CDR1 MNHEY and CDR2 SVGAGI. V was trimmed by 2 bases and J by 11 bases, leaving 12 bases between them. CDR3 nucleotide sequence: TGTGCCAGCAGTTACCCCGGGGACATTGAGCTGTTTTTT. Translating it yields CASSYPGDIELFF.

The chain couples TRBV6-2 or TRBV6-3 to TRBJ2-1, with unresolved D. The CDR3 has 14 amino acids. Germline loops: CDR1 MNHEY, CDR2 SVGEGT. V lost 2 bases, J lost 0 bases, and 5 bases lay in between. The CDR3: CASSYVSSYNEQFF. As DNA, the CDR3 is TGTGCCAGCAGTTACGTGAGCTCCTACAATGAGCAGTTCTTC.

This clonotype was counted between two and nine times. The chain is built from TRBV12-3 or TRBV12-4 and TRBJ2-3, with 7 bases that match TRBD2. V gave up 6 bases and J gave up 2 bases; unmatched junction bases: 14. CDR3 size: 17 residues. The CDR3 here is CASRDHSSGPFTDTQYF. The CDR3, as DNA: TGTGCCAGCAGGGACCATTCTAGCGGACCATTCACAGATACGCAGTATTTT.